Following are 4 T cell receptor beta chains from one sample sequenced in a study of T-cell memory formation after mild COVID-19. TCRdb reprocessed the 5' RACE reads via MiXCR and lists one record per CDR3 protein. The data show about 560,000 distinct CDR3 sequences, approximately 15% seen once. The sample consisted of PBMCs or a T cell subset sorted from them (not recorded which). Source of these receptors: an adult woman who had mild COVID-19 (a few samples of this study predate the infection). Cell type and time point are not known.

This clonotype turned up a few times. V is TRBV27 and J is TRBJ2-2; D remains ambiguous. The CDR3 is made up of 12 amino acids. Deletions cut 1 base from V and 7 bases from J, with 4 bases between. The germline V gene encodes CDR1 MNHEY and CDR2 SMNVEV (reference sequence). CDR3 coding DNA: TGTGCCAGCAGTTTATTGTTCGGGGAGCTGTTTTTT. Translation gives CASSLLFGELFF.

This clonotype was detected only a few times. The chain couples TRBV5-1 to TRBJ2-5; 11 bases are a match to TRBD2. V gave up 4 bases and J gave up 4 bases; unmatched junction bases: 12. The CDR3 is made up of 17 amino acids. Germline CDR1 is SGHRS and CDR2 is YFSETQ. This CDR3 is CASSRPGLAGGRETQYF. The CDR3, as DNA: TGCGCCAGCAGCCGACCAGGGCTAGCGGGAGGCAGAGAGACCCAGTACTTC.

The rearrangement joins TRBV5-6 to TRBJ2-3; the match to TRBD2 covers 15 bases. Germline V gene lookup returns CDR1 SGHDT and CDR2 YYEEEE. Trimming at V came to 2 bases and at J to 0 bases, leaving 4 bases not matched to a gene. CDR3 size: 18 residues. For the CDR3, the DNA is TGTGCCAGCAGCTTCCGGACTAGCGGGAGGGGTAGCACAGATACGCAGTATTTT. It specifies CASSFRTSGRGSTDTQYF. Full variable domain (outside the CDR3, taken from reference TRBV5-6 and TRBJ2-3): DAGVTQSPTHLIKTRGQQVTLRCSPKSGHDTVSWYQQALGQGPQFIFQYYEEEERQRGNFPDRFSGHQFPNYSSELNVNALLLGDSALYLCASSFRTSGRGSTDTQYFGPGTRLTVL.

There are a few counts of this clonotype. The chain's CDR3 is CASSPLSGRAREQYF. CDR3 sequence (DNA): TGTGCCAGCAGCCCACTCAGCGGGAGGGCCCGCGAGCAGTACTTC. This chain uses TRBV11-2 with TRBJ2-7; TRBD2 agrees at 10 bases. The trim removed 5 bases at V and 6 bases at J, leaving 10 bases unmatched. The CDR3 covers 15 residues. The V gene's germline CDR1 is SGHAT and CDR2 FQNNGV. The complete variable domain, with remaining parts taken from reference TRBV11-2 and TRBJ2-7, reads EAGVAQSPRYKIIEKRQSVAFWCNPISGHATLYWYQQILGQGPKLLIQFQNNGVVDDSQLPKDRFSAERLKGVDSTLKIQPAKLEDSAVYLCASSPLSGRAREQYFGPGTRLTVT.